This T cell receptor beta chain derives from a study of blood T cell repertoires in COVID-19. CDR1 is MNHEY, CDR2 SMNVEV, per germline (reference sequence). V was clipped by 5 bases and J by 3 bases, with 21 bases between them. The CDR3 extends over 17 amino acids. Measured with immunoSEQ multiplex PCR; TCRdb has only the in-frame clones, and not every one. The sample carries 50,000 or so clones, about 90% recorded once. This rearrangement joins TRBV27 to TRBJ2-3, with a tentative D call TRBD1 (5 bases). This sequence was found in an older man with acute or convalescent COVID-19. Material: peripheral blood. The CDR3 coding sequence is TGTGCCAGCAGTCCCCTATCAACCTATCCAGGGACAGATACGCAGTATTTT. It translates to CASSPLSTYPGTDTQYF.